Below, 19 T cell receptor beta chains from the same sample are listed, as sequenced in a study of T cell changes during pregnancy in multiple sclerosis. TCRdb keeps only in-frame clones here, not all; method: immunoSEQ multiplex PCR. The sample has fewer than 130,000 clones, roughly nine tenths seen once; the top ten hold approximately 3.5%. The sample in question was peripheral blood, obtained after pregnancy. The receptors shown here come from a female donor with multiple sclerosis, enrolled in a pregnancy study.

CDR3 amino acids: CASSQDTGIQTGSGYTF. CDR3 nucleotide sequence: TGTGCCAGCAGCCAAGATACGGGAATCCAGACAGGAAGCGGCTACACCTTC. The V gene is TRBV4-2, the J gene TRBJ1-2, with D possibly matching TRBD1 (6 bases). Trimming removed 0 bases at V and 8 bases at J, with 22 bases between. This CDR3 region has 17 residues. Germline assignment: CDR1 LGHNA and CDR2 YNFKEQ.

V usage is TRBV6-4 and J usage is TRBJ2-3; TRBD2 agrees at 12 bases. The CDR3 is made up of 14 amino acids. The ends lost 5 bases at V and 4 bases at J; junction bases unmatched: 1. Looked up from germline, CDR1 is MRHNA and CDR2 is SNTAGT. CDR3 nucleotide sequence: TGTGCCAGCAGTTCTAGCGGGGGGGCAGATACGCAGTATTTT. This gives the protein CASSSSGGADTQYF.

Here the CDR3 reads CASSVGGAKFF. CDR3 DNA: TGCGCCAGCAGTGTCGGGGGGGCCAAGTTCTTC. V and J are TRBV10-2 and TRBJ2-1, with 8 nucleotides matching TRBD2. CDR1 is WSHSY, CDR2 SAAADI, per germline. Unmatched junction bases numbered 4, after V lost 4 bases and J lost 14 bases. The CDR3 is 11 amino acids.

This chain links TRBV27 with TRBJ1-1; the D gene is possibly TRBD1 (6 bases). This CDR3 contains 18 residues. V was shortened by 5 bases and J by 0 bases, with 22 bases between the two germline ends. The germline CDR1 and CDR2 sequences are MNHEY and SMNVEV (reference sequence). The CDR3 coding sequence is TGTGCCAGCAGTGAGGGGGGGGGCTCCAAGGAAGTGAACACTGAAGCTTTCTTT. Translated: CASSEGGGSKEVNTEAFF.

This sequence joins TRBV11-2 and TRBJ2-1, with D tentatively TRBD1 (6 bases). CDR3 length: 15 residues. Trimming stripped 1 base from V and 4 bases from J, with 11 bases between. CDR1 and CDR2 from the germline V gene are SGHAT and FQNNGV. The CDR3 protein is CASSLVGALYNEQFF. DNA for the CDR3: TGTGCCAGCAGCTTAGTGGGGGCCCTATACAATGAGCAGTTCTTC. The whole variable domain, filled in from reference TRBV11-2 and TRBJ2-1, reads EAGVAQSPRYKIIEKRQSVAFWCNPISGHATLYWYQQILGQGPKLLIQFQNNGVVDDSQLPKDRFSAERLKGVDSTLKIQPAKLEDSAVYLCASSLVGALYNEQFFGPGTRLTVL.

The chain links TRBV18 to TRBJ1-2; D is undetermined. CDR3 size: 13 residues. Trimming removed 3 bases from V and 6 bases from J, with 11 bases in between. Germline CDR1 KGHSH, CDR2 LQKENI. In DNA form, the CDR3 reads TGTGCCAGCTCACCGAAACAGAACCATGGCTACACCTTC. This codes for CASSPKQNHGYTF.

The chain carries TRBV28 and TRBJ2-7; perhaps TRBD1 as D (5 bases). The CDR3 runs to 13 residues. Trimming stripped 1 base from V and 3 bases from J, with 7 bases between. Germline V gene sequence: CDR1 MDHEN, CDR2 SYDVKM. The CDR3 here is CASSLSQGYEQYF. The CDR3 nucleotides read TGTGCCAGCAGTTTATCGCAGGGCTACGAGCAGTACTTC.

The J gene is TRBJ2-3, the V gene TRBV6-4, with 15 bases aligning to TRBD2. This CDR3 has 16 residues. The germline gives CDR1 MRHNA, CDR2 SNTAGT. J was trimmed by 4 bases and V by 5 bases; bases with no gene match: 4. In nucleotides, the CDR3 is TGTGCCAGCAGTCCCAGGACTAGCGGGGGGGCAGATACGCAGTATTTT. It translates to CASSPRTSGGADTQYF.

This chain connects TRBV6-4 to TRBJ1-2; TRBD1 agrees at 11 bases. Germline V gene lookup returns CDR1 MRHNA and CDR2 SNTAGT. V dropped 5 bases and J dropped 4; count of bases not matched to a gene: 6. The CDR3 loop spans 15 amino acids. The CDR3 DNA reads TGTGCCAGCAGTCGGACAGGGGGCATGGGCTATGGCTACACCTTC. Translated: CASSRTGGMGYGYTF.

This chain uses TRBV27 with TRBJ1-1; possibly TRBD1 for D (6 bases). V lost 2 bases and J lost 0, with 13 bases in between. The CDR3 runs 16 residues. Germline CDR1 MNHEY, CDR2 SMNVEV (reference sequence). The CDR3 is CASSLEAQGMNTEAFF. In DNA form, the CDR3 reads TGTGCCAGCAGTTTAGAAGCACAGGGTATGAACACTGAAGCTTTCTTT.

V usage is TRBV6-1 and J usage is TRBJ1-5; 9 nucleotides match TRBD1. V trimming: 4 bases; J trimming: 6 bases; junction bases outside the gene matches: 10. The CDR3 is made up of 16 amino acids. Germline CDR1 MNHNS, CDR2 SASEGT. The CDR3 nucleotides are TGTGCCAGCAGTGGGACACCGGGACAGGGAGGTCAGCCCCAGCATTTT. This translates into CASSGTPGQGGQPQHF.

The V gene is TRBV19, the J gene TRBJ1-5, with 8 bases fitting TRBD1. The CDR3 length is 15 residues. Germline CDR1 and CDR2: LNHDA and SQIVND (reference sequence). The trim removed 4 bases at V and 3 bases at J, leaving 5 bases unmatched. In DNA form, the CDR3 reads TGTGCCAGTAGTACCGGGACAGGATACAATCAGCCCCAGCATTTT. Translating gives CASSTGTGYNQPQHF. Combining the CDR3 with reference TRBV19 and TRBJ1-5 gives the whole variable domain DGGITQSPKYLFRKEGQNVTLSCEQNLNHDAMYWYRQDPGQGLRLIYYSQIVNDFQKGDIAEGYSVSREKKESFPLTVTSAQKNPTAFYLCASSTGTGYNQPQHFGDGTRLSIL.

The V call is TRBV5-1, the J call TRBJ2-5; a weak D match, TRBD2 (6 bases). Germline loops: CDR1 SGHRS, CDR2 YFSETQ. Trimming removed 7 bases at V and 2 bases at J, with 12 bases between. The CDR3 is made up of 13 amino acids. CDR3 coding DNA: TGCGCCAGCCGCGGGACGGTACAAGAGACCCAGTACTTC. Translated, it gives CASRGTVQETQYF.

The gene calls are TRBV2 and TRBJ1-1; possibly TRBD1 for D (6 bases). V lost 10 bases to trimming and J lost 2 bases, with 17 bases between them. CDR1 and CDR2 from the germline V gene are SNHLY and FYNNEI. CDR3 length: 14 amino acids. DNA for the CDR3: TGTGCCACCCGGGGGGCAGGCCTTAACACTGAAGCTTTCTTT. Its protein is CATRGAGLNTEAFF.

The chain couples TRBV6-5 to TRBJ1-6; tentative D call: TRBD1 (5 bases). CDR3 length: 13 amino acids. The ends were cut back, 6 bases at V and 10 bases at J, with 13 bases in the middle. Germline V lookup: CDR1 MNHEY, CDR2 SVGAGI. The DNA of the CDR3 is TGTGCCAGCAGGGATGCAGGGTACTCACCCCTCCACTTT. Encoded protein: CASRDAGYSPLHF.

V is TRBV6-6 and J is TRBJ1-3, with TRBD1 matching over 7 bases. This CDR3 comprises 15 residues. Per the germline V gene, CDR1 is MNHNY and CDR2 is SVGAGI (reference sequence). V dropped 3 bases and J dropped 7; count of bases not matched to a gene: 9. CDR3 bases: TGTGCCAGCAGTTATCCAGGGGGTACGGTCAACACCATATATTTT. This encodes CASSYPGGTVNTIYF.

This clone was found once. The V gene is TRBV13, the J gene TRBJ1-2, with D uncertain. Germline assignment: CDR1 PRHDT and CDR2 FYEKMQ (reference sequence). The CDR3 has 16 amino acids. Deletions cut 0 bases from V and 3 bases from J, with 14 bases between. This CDR3 is CASSLGRGTGDYGYTF. The DNA of the CDR3 is TGTGCCAGCAGCTTAGGTCGTGGCACGGGAGACTATGGCTACACCTTC.

In DNA form, the CDR3 reads TGTGCCAGCAGCGTAGAGCCTACTGGGGGGTCCAATGAGCAGTTCTTC. Protein: CASSVEPTGGSNEQFF. V and J are TRBV9 and TRBJ2-1; D is perhaps TRBD2 (6 bases). The V gene lost 0 bases and the J gene lost 6 bases, with 16 bases spanning the gap. The CDR3 has 16 residues. Germline CDR1 reads SGDLS; CDR2 reads YYNGEE. Looking up the rest from reference TRBV9 and TRBJ2-1 gives the full variable domain: DSGVTQTPKHLITATGQRVTLRCSPRSGDLSVYWYQQSLDQGLQFLIQYYNGEERAKGNILERFSAQQFPDLHSELNLSSLELGDSALYFCASSVEPTGGSNEQFFGPGTRLTVL.

This clone was counted a single time. The V call is TRBV19, the J call TRBJ1-3, with D maybe TRBD1 (5 bases). The CDR3 consists of 15 residues. Trimming removed 5 bases from V and 0 bases from J, with 11 bases in between. CDR1 LNHDA and CDR2 SQIVND come from the germline V gene (reference sequence). For the CDR3, the DNA is TGTGCCAGTAGTCCGGACATTTACTCTGGAAACACCATATATTTT. Translating it yields CASSPDIYSGNTIYF.